A selection of T cell receptor beta chains follows, all from one sample in a study of T cell changes during pregnancy in multiple sclerosis. Data came from immunoSEQ multiplex PCR; TCRdb stores just in-frame clones and leaves some out. Of 45,000 or so clones in the sample, 80% to 90% were seen once. The sample was CD4+ T cells from peripheral blood mononuclear cells, taken after pregnancy. The receptors here all came from a female donor with multiple sclerosis, enrolled in a pregnancy study. The CDR3 runs from the conserved cysteine through the conserved F or W. The D gene is left open where the match is weak. Clone sizes are given selectively: once, few, many, or a class where the clone is expanded.

j_gene: TRBJ2-1
v_gene: TRBV19
d_gene: NA
abundance: NA
CDR3aa: CASTGVNEQFF
CDR3nt: TGTGCCAGTACGGGGGTGAATGAGCAGTTCTTC

j_gene: TRBJ2-2
v_gene: TRBV5-1
d_gene: NA
abundance: NA
CDR3aa: CASAEGGGTGELFF
CDR3nt: TGCGCCAGCGCCGAAGGAGGCGGCACCGGGGAGCTGTTTTTT

j_gene: TRBJ1-5
v_gene: TRBV19
d_gene: NA
abundance: NA
CDR3aa: CASSGDYQGLNQPQHF
CDR3nt: TGTGCCAGTAGTGGCGACTATCAGGGGCTCAATCAGCCCCAGCATTTT

j_gene: TRBJ1-4
v_gene: TRBV5-1
d_gene: NA
abundance: NA
CDR3aa: CASSLNGEKLFF
CDR3nt: TGCGCCAGCAGCTTGAACGGTGAAAAACTGTTTTTT

j_gene: TRBJ2-1
v_gene: TRBV10-1
d_gene: TRBD2
abundance: NA
CDR3aa: CASSELGLSSYNEQFF
CDR3nt: TGCGCCAGCAGTGAGCTGGGACTAAGCTCCTACAATGAGCAGTTCTTC

j_gene: TRBJ2-5
v_gene: TRBV2
d_gene: TRBD2
abundance: NA
CDR3aa: CASSEEAGGKETQYF
CDR3nt: TGTGCCAGCAGTGAAGAAGCGGGAGGTAAAGAGACCCAGTACTTC

j_gene: TRBJ2-1
v_gene: TRBV4-2
d_gene: NA
abundance: NA
CDR3aa: CASSQGRETYNEQFF
CDR3nt: TGTGCCAGCAGCCAAGGACGGGAAACCTACAATGAGCAGTTCTTC

j_gene: TRBJ1-3
v_gene: TRBV4-1
d_gene: TRBD1
abundance: NA
CDR3aa: CASSPPTGSFSGNTIYF
CDR3nt: TGCGCCAGCAGCCCCCCGACAGGGTCGTTCTCTGGAAACACCATATATTTT

j_gene: TRBJ2-3
v_gene: TRBV6-5
d_gene: NA
abundance: NA
CDR3aa: CASSYSSWGPQYF
CDR3nt: TGTGCCAGCAGTTACTCGAGTTGGGGGCCGCAGTATTTT

j_gene: TRBJ2-1
v_gene: TRBV9
d_gene: TRBD2
abundance: NA
CDR3aa: CASSEAGGSYNEQFF
CDR3nt: TGTGCCAGCAGCGAAGCGGGAGGATCCTACAATGAGCAGTTCTTC

j_gene: TRBJ2-1
v_gene: TRBV30
d_gene: NA
abundance: once
CDR3aa: CAGRQASYNEQFF
CDR3nt: TGTGCCGGCCGACAGGCTTCCTACAATGAGCAGTTCTTC

j_gene: TRBJ1-5
v_gene: TRBV7-9
d_gene: NA
abundance: NA
CDR3aa: CASSGLEGQPQHF
CDR3nt: TGTGCCAGCTCCGGATTAGAGGGTCAGCCCCAGCATTTT

j_gene: TRBJ2-7
v_gene: TRBV19
d_gene: NA
abundance: NA
CDR3aa: CASSIDNSIYEQYF
CDR3nt: TGTGCCAGTAGTATTGATAACAGCATCTACGAGCAGTACTTC

j_gene: TRBJ1-2
v_gene: TRBV10-3
d_gene: NA
abundance: NA
CDR3aa: CAISESRGGLYGYTF
CDR3nt: TGTGCCATCAGTGAGTCGCGGGGTGGGCTCTATGGCTACACCTTC

j_gene: TRBJ2-2
v_gene: TRBV14
d_gene: TRBD1
abundance: NA
CDR3aa: CASSRDRGLPLFF
CDR3nt: TGTGCCAGCAGCCGGGACAGGGGCCTTCCGCTGTTTTTT

j_gene: TRBJ1-3
v_gene: TRBV7-3
d_gene: NA
abundance: once
CDR3aa: CGRADSSGNTIYF
CDR3nt: TGTGGGCGGGCGGACTCCTCTGGAAACACCATATATTTT

j_gene: TRBJ2-1
v_gene: TRBV10-3
d_gene: TRBD2
abundance: NA
CDR3aa: CAISEGTSGINEQFF
CDR3nt: TGTGCCATCAGTGAAGGGACTAGCGGGATCAATGAGCAGTTCTTC

j_gene: TRBJ2-3
v_gene: TRBV6-1
d_gene: TRBD2
abundance: NA
CDR3aa: CASGGLAGVSDTQYF
CDR3nt: TGTGCCAGCGGGGGACTAGCGGGAGTCTCAGATACGCAGTATTTT

j_gene: TRBJ2-5
v_gene: TRBV5-4
d_gene: NA
abundance: NA
CDR3aa: CASSLQETQYF
CDR3nt: TGTGCCAGCAGCCTGCAAGAGACCCAGTACTTC

j_gene: TRBJ2-3
v_gene: TRBV7-9
d_gene: TRBD2
abundance: NA
CDR3aa: CASSVGLASTDTQYF
CDR3nt: TGTGCCAGCAGCGTAGGACTAGCTAGCACAGATACGCAGTATTTT

j_gene: TRBJ2-1
v_gene: TRBV19
d_gene: NA
abundance: once
CDR3aa: CANPGLYNEQFF
CDR3nt: TGTGCCAACCCGGGACTGTACAATGAGCAGTTCTTC

j_gene: TRBJ2-1
v_gene: TRBV13
d_gene: TRBD2
abundance: NA
CDR3aa: CASQRGSYNEQFF
CDR3nt: TGTGCCAGTCAACGCGGGAGTTACAATGAGCAGTTCTTC

j_gene: TRBJ2-1
v_gene: TRBV19
d_gene: TRBD1
abundance: NA
CDR3aa: CASSIDGTGHYNEQFF
CDR3nt: TGTGCCAGTAGTATAGACGGGACAGGGCACTACAATGAGCAGTTCTTC

j_gene: TRBJ2-3
v_gene: TRBV9
d_gene: TRBD2
abundance: few
CDR3aa: CASSPPSGIWYF
CDR3nt: TGTGCCAGCAGCCCCCCTAGCGGGATATGGTATTTT

j_gene: TRBJ2-3
v_gene: TRBV30
d_gene: NA
abundance: NA
CDR3aa: CAWNSGGADTQYF
CDR3nt: TGTGCCTGGAACAGTGGTGGTGCAGATACGCAGTATTTT

j_gene: TRBJ1-4
v_gene: TRBV28
d_gene: NA
abundance: NA
CDR3aa: CASWSGQMRYEKLFF
CDR3nt: TGTGCCAGCTGGTCAGGGCAGATGCGGTATGAAAAACTGTTTTTT

j_gene: TRBJ2-5
v_gene: TRBV7-8
d_gene: TRBD2
abundance: once
CDR3aa: CASSLAEVTGGPRETQYF
CDR3nt: TGTGCCAGCAGCTTAGCGGAAGTAACGGGAGGGCCGAGAGAGACCCAGTACTTC

j_gene: TRBJ1-1
v_gene: TRBV5-4
d_gene: TRBD1
abundance: once
CDR3aa: CASSPGQGTEAFF
CDR3nt: TGTGCCAGCAGCCCGGGACAGGGGACTGAAGCTTTCTTT

j_gene: TRBJ2-5
v_gene: TRBV18
d_gene: TRBD2
abundance: NA
CDR3aa: CASSPASGAQETQYF
CDR3nt: TGTGCCAGCTCACCAGCTAGCGGGGCCCAAGAGACCCAGTACTTC

j_gene: TRBJ1-2
v_gene: TRBV11-2
d_gene: NA
abundance: NA
CDR3aa: CASSLVQGGGYTF
CDR3nt: TGTGCCAGCAGCTTAGTCCAGGGAGGGGGCTACACCTTC

j_gene: TRBJ2-7
v_gene: TRBV2
d_gene: TRBD1
abundance: NA
CDR3aa: CASRRQGTNEQYF
CDR3nt: TGTGCCAGCAGACGACAGGGTACGAACGAGCAGTACTTC

j_gene: TRBJ1-4
v_gene: TRBV7-2
d_gene: NA
abundance: NA
CDR3aa: CASSPHRDEKLFF
CDR3nt: TGTGCCAGCAGCCCTCACAGGGACGAAAAACTGTTTTTT

j_gene: TRBJ2-3
v_gene: TRBV7-2
d_gene: TRBD2
abundance: NA
CDR3aa: CASSVTSGRYTDTQYF
CDR3nt: TGTGCCAGCAGCGTGACTAGCGGGAGATATACAGATACGCAGTATTTT

j_gene: TRBJ1-2
v_gene: TRBV4-1
d_gene: NA
abundance: NA
CDR3aa: CASSQAQQRDYGYTF
CDR3nt: TGCGCCAGCAGCCAAGCACAGCAAAGAGACTATGGCTACACCTTC

j_gene: TRBJ2-5
v_gene: TRBV5-1
d_gene: NA
abundance: NA
CDR3aa: CASSSTVTQETQYF
CDR3nt: TGCGCCAGCAGCTCGACAGTTACTCAAGAGACCCAGTACTTC

j_gene: TRBJ1-1
v_gene: TRBV18
d_gene: NA
abundance: NA
CDR3aa: CASSLLRPTLNTEAFF
CDR3nt: TGTGCCAGCTCACTACTGAGGCCTACACTGAACACTGAAGCTTTCTTT

j_gene: TRBJ2-7
v_gene: TRBV10-1
d_gene: NA
abundance: NA
CDR3aa: CASRQYNRDSSYEQYF
CDR3nt: TGCGCCAGCAGACAATACAACAGGGATAGCTCCTACGAGCAGTACTTC